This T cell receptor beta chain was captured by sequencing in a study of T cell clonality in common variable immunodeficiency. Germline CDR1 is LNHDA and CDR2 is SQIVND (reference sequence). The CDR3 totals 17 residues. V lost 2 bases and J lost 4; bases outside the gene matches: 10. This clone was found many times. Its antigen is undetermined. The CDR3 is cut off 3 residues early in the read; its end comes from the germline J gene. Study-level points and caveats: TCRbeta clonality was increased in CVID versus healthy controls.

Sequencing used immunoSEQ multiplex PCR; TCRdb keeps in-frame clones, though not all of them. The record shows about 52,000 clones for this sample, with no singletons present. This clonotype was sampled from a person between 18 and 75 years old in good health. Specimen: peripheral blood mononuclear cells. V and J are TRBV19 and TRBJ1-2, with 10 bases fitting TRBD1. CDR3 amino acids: CASSILSTGGEVYGYTF. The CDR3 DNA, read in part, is TGTGCCAGTAGTATACTATCGACAGGGGGCGAGGTCTATGGC.